The next 25 T cell receptor beta chains were all read from a single sample in a study of shared clonotypes between healthy human individuals. Profiled with immunoSEQ multiplex PCR; TCRdb holds only in-frame clones, not every one. There are approximately 2.1 million clones in the sample; 80% to 95% occur only once, and 0.35% to 0.45% lies in the top ten. Material for sequencing was naive CD4+ T cells from PBMCs. Noted subset: CD45RA+ positively selected. These receptors were taken from a man aged 18-30 years in good health. Some clones in this sample may be carry-over from other donors' samples.

On this clone: The same CDR3 also results from other DNA sequences found in this sample. The chain links TRBV5-3 to TRBJ2-7; 11 bases line up with TRBD2. TRBV5-3 is designated an ORF whose function remains uncertain. The CDR3 is 15 amino acids. The J segment lost 3 bases and the V segment lost 4 bases, leaving 6 bases of the junction unmatched. CDR3 residues: CARSLGLAGGYEQYF. DNA of the CDR3: TGTGCCAGAAGCCTGGGCCTAGCGGGAGGCTACGAGCAGTACTTC.

CDR3 sequence reads: CASNQGTKSSYEQYF. CDR3 coding DNA: TGTGCCAGTAATCAAGGGACTAAAAGTTCCTACGAGCAGTACTTC. The chain carries TRBV19 and TRBJ2-7; TRBD2 agrees at 7 bases. Germline loops: CDR1 LNHDA, CDR2 SQIVND (reference sequence). The CDR3 extends over 15 amino acids. V shed 7 bases and J 1 base; nucleotides not matched to a gene: 10.

This chain joins TRBV11-2 and TRBJ2-5; 7 bases map to TRBD1. V gave up 5 bases and J gave up 1 base; unmatched junction bases: 1. CDR1 and CDR2 (germline): SGHAT, FQNNGV. The CDR3 is made up of 13 amino acids. CDR3 region: CASSRQGQETQYF. CDR3 sequence (DNA): TGTGCCAGCAGCCGACAGGGCCAAGAGACCCAGTACTTC.

This clone occurred once. The DNA of the CDR3 is TGTGCCAGCAGCTTAGAAGGGGGCGGCACCGGGGAGCTGTTTTTT. It translates to CASSLEGGGTGELFF. V gene TRBV7-3 combines with J gene TRBJ2-2; 7 positions agree with TRBD1. Germline V gene sequence: CDR1 SGHTA, CDR2 FQGTGA. This CDR3 is built from 15 residues. V was pared by 2 bases and J by 4 bases, with 4 bases of the junction left unmatched.

The CDR3 bases are TGTGCCAGCAGCCTAAGGACAGGGCTAGGAAACACCATATATTTT. Its translation is CASSLRTGLGNTIYF. The chain links TRBV11-2 to TRBJ1-3; TRBD1 matches 8 bases. CDR3 length: 15 residues. V was clipped by 5 bases and J by 4 bases; unmatched bases: 7. Germline loops: CDR1 SGHAT, CDR2 FQNNGV.

V and J are TRBV11-2 and TRBJ2-3; 11 positions agree with TRBD2. Losses at the gene ends were 5 bases for V and 3 bases for J; bases not matched to a gene: 10. Germline V gene lookup returns CDR1 SGHAT and CDR2 FQNNGV. The CDR3 has 17 amino acids. DNA of the CDR3: TGTGCCAGCAGCCCTGCAGGCACTAGCGGGAGTACAGATACGCAGTATTTT. It specifies CASSPAGTSGSTDTQYF.

This rearrangement joins TRBV6-1 to TRBJ2-4; D is unresolved. The germline V gene has CDR1 MNHNS and CDR2 SASEGT. This CDR3 is built from 15 residues. Trimming shortened V by 0 bases and J by 0 bases, and 6 bases separated the two germline ends. The CDR3 coding sequence is TGTGCCAGCAGTGAAGCTCAGCTAGCCAAAAACATTCAGTACTTC. Translation: CASSEAQLAKNIQYF.

The chain uses TRBV19 and TRBJ1-5, with D maybe TRBD1 (5 bases). Trimming took off 1 base at V and 1 base at J, with 11 bases between the two ends. CDR1 is LNHDA, CDR2 SQIVND, per germline (reference sequence). CDR3 size: 16 residues. The CDR3 is CASSIAQGISNQPQHF. The CDR3 region has the DNA TGTGCCAGTAGTATAGCGCAGGGTATCAGCAATCAGCCCCAGCATTTT.

The CDR3 nucleotides read TGTGCCAGCAGCCACCTCGATGGGGGAGGGCCGAGGGACAATGAGCAGTTCTTC. This gives the protein CASSHLDGGGPRDNEQFF. The rearrangement links TRBV4-2 to TRBJ2-1; TRBD2 aligns across 7 bases. The CDR3 has 18 residues. CDR1 is LGHNA, CDR2 YNFKEQ, per germline. V trimming: 3 bases; J trimming: 5 bases; junction bases outside the gene matches: 16.

The V gene is TRBV6-4, the J gene TRBJ2-7; D is unresolved. Germline V gene data show CDR1 as MRHNA and CDR2 as SNTAGT. The CDR3 is 11 residues long. The V end lost 3 bases, the J end lost 5 bases, and 5 bases lay between the germline ends. The CDR3 region has the DNA TGTGCCAGCAGTGAATGGCACGAGCAGTACTTC. Translated, it gives CASSEWHEQYF.

The V call is TRBV4-1, the J call TRBJ2-7; TRBD2 matches 12 bases. Germline CDR1 is MGHRA and CDR2 is YSYEKL. CDR3 length: 14 residues. V dropped 4 bases and J dropped 7; count of bases not matched to a gene: 5. The CDR3 DNA is TGCGCCAGCAGCCGACTAGCGGGAGTCAGAGAGCAGTACTTC. This encodes CASSRLAGVREQYF.

CDR3 residues: CAWNRGKGYEQYF. In DNA form, the CDR3 reads TGTGCCTGGAATCGCGGGAAAGGCTACGAGCAGTACTTC. The chain links TRBV30 to TRBJ2-7, with TRBD2 as a possible D gene (6 bases). Trimming removed 4 bases from V and 3 bases from J, with 13 bases in between. From germline, CDR1 is GTSNPN and CDR2 SVGIG (reference sequence). There are 13 residues in the CDR3.

The CDR3 loop reads CASSFGVHSYEQYF. The CDR3 nucleotides are TGTGCCAGCAGCTTCGGGGTTCACTCCTACGAGCAGTACTTC. The chain uses TRBV11-1 and TRBJ2-7; D is perhaps TRBD2 (5 bases). V was pared by 3 bases and J by 0 bases, with 9 bases between. The germline gives CDR1 SGHAT, CDR2 FQDESV (reference sequence). This CDR3 comprises 14 residues.

The V and J genes are TRBV2 and TRBJ1-2, with 7 bases identical to TRBD1. The CDR3 contains 14 residues. The V gene's germline CDR1 is SNHLY and CDR2 FYNNEI. V gave up 3 bases and J gave up 2 bases; unmatched junction bases: 3. The DNA for the CDR3 is TGTGCCAGCAGTGAGGGGACAGTCAACTATGGCTACACCTTC. Its translation: CASSEGTVNYGYTF. Together with reference TRBV2 and TRBJ1-2, the CDR3 gives the full variable domain: EPEVTQTPSHQVTQMGQEVILRCVPISNHLYFYWYRQILGQKVEFLVSFYNNEISEKSEIFDDQFSVERPDGSNFTLKIRSTKLEDSAMYFCASSEGTVNYGYTFGSGTRLTVV.

The chain joins TRBV11-3 to TRBJ2-1, with D possibly being TRBD1 or TRBD2 (5 bases each). V was shortened by 1 base and J by 5 bases, with 21 bases between the two germline ends. The CDR3 is 18 residues long. Germline loops: CDR1 SGHNT, CDR2 YENEEA. The CDR3 DNA reads as TGTGCCAGCAGCTTAGGGGGGTGGGCCCCCGGTTCTAACAATGAGCAGTTCTTC. Protein product: CASSLGGWAPGSNNEQFF.

The genes are TRBV2 and TRBJ2-1, with TRBD2 matching over 7 bases. Germline assignment: CDR1 SNHLY and CDR2 FYNNEI. This CDR3 contains 18 residues. V gave up 4 bases and J gave up 0 bases; unmatched junction bases: 12. The chain's CDR3 is CASSGAPGTGGSYNEQFF. The CDR3 nucleotides read TGTGCCAGCAGTGGGGCCCCTGGGACGGGGGGCTCCTACAATGAGCAGTTCTTC.

The chain is built from TRBV2 and TRBJ2-3, with 9 positions matching TRBD2. Germline lookup yields CDR1 SNHLY and CDR2 FYNNEI. V was clipped by 4 bases and J by 6 bases; unmatched bases: 8. This CDR3 is built from 15 residues. CDR3 protein: CASSVSGSPTDTQYF. CDR3 DNA: TGTGCCAGCAGTGTTAGCGGGAGCCCCACGGATACGCAGTATTTT.

The table lists this clone with a count of one. This chain joins TRBV30 and TRBJ2-1; D unclear. Germline lookup yields CDR1 GTSNPN and CDR2 SVGIG (reference sequence). V gave up 0 bases and J gave up 3 bases, with 9 bases separating them. CDR3 length equals 14 residues. CDR3 in DNA: TGTGCCTGGAGTGTACCGAGAAACTACAATGAGCAGTTCTTC. It specifies CAWSVPRNYNEQFF.

This chain connects TRBV10-3 to TRBJ1-2; 9 bases line up with TRBD1. The CDR3 extends over 12 amino acids. V trimming: 5 bases; J trimming: 8 bases; junction bases outside the gene matches: 3. Germline CDR1 is ENHRY and CDR2 is SYGVKD. The CDR3 spells CAISRDREGYTF. CDR3 coding DNA: TGTGCCATCAGTCGGGACAGGGAAGGCTACACCTTC.

V is TRBV4-1 and J is TRBJ2-7, with D perhaps TRBD2 (7 bases). CDR1 is MGHRA and CDR2 is YSYEKL in the germline V gene. Trimming removed 2 bases from V and 5 bases from J, with 19 bases in between. This CDR3 is 16 amino acids long. Here the CDR3 reads CASSQLGGAGAHEQYF. For the CDR3, the DNA is TGCGCCAGCAGCCAACTAGGGGGGGCCGGGGCCCACGAGCAGTACTTC.

The J gene is TRBJ2-7, the V gene TRBV27; D is possibly TRBD2 (5 bases). Deletions cut 8 bases from V and 2 bases from J, with 16 bases between. The CDR3 runs 14 residues. Looked up from germline, CDR1 is MNHEY and CDR2 is SMNVEV (reference sequence). The DNA of the CDR3 is TGTGCCAGCGGACCCGGGCTCGGGGCCTACGAGCAGTACTTC. Protein: CASGPGLGAYEQYF.

This clone was observed a handful of times. The genes are TRBV5-1 and TRBJ1-1, with D unresolved. Trimming shortened V by 7 bases and J by 10 bases, and 20 bases separated the two germline ends. Germline-derived CDR1 and CDR2 are SGHRS and YFSETQ. This CDR3 has 13 amino acids. CDR3 DNA sequence: TGCGCCAGCTCGGAGAGGAGGGAGTCCCCAGCTTTCTTT. It codes for CASSERRESPAFF.

About this clone itself: This CDR3 is also generated by other DNA sequences in the sample. The gene calls are TRBV6-5 and TRBJ1-2, with 8 bases fitting TRBD1. CDR3 size: 12 residues. Germline CDR1 MNHEY, CDR2 SVGAGI. Trimming took 4 bases from V and 7 from J; bases not matched to a gene: 2. This CDR3 is CASSSQGGGYTF. For the CDR3, the DNA is TGTGCCAGCAGTTCACAGGGGGGTGGCTACACCTTC.

The chain employs TRBV4-3 and TRBJ2-7; D might be TRBD1 or TRBD2, each matching 5 bases. Deletions cut 3 bases from V and 2 bases from J, with 29 bases between. There are 20 residues in the CDR3. CDR1 is LGHNA and CDR2 is YSLEER in the germline V gene. The DNA of the CDR3 is TGCGCCAGCAGCCAGTATCAGGGAAAGAGCGGTTGGGTAAATGCCTACGAGCAGTACTTC. Translation gives CASSQYQGKSGWVNAYEQYF.

This rearrangement joins TRBV4-1 to TRBJ1-5; D is perhaps TRBD1 (6 bases). Germline loops: CDR1 MGHRA, CDR2 YSYEKL. There are 19 residues in the CDR3. Trimming took 1 base from V and 0 from J, leaving 19 bases between them. The CDR3, as DNA: TGCGCCAGCAGCCAAGGGGGTGATGACAGGAGCTATAGCAATCAGCCCCAGCATTTT. It is translated as CASSQGGDDRSYSNQPQHF.